Listed below are T cell receptor beta chains from one sample, sequenced in a study of cytomegalovirus exposure and HLA in healthy donors. TCRdb keeps only in-frame clones here, not all; method: immunoSEQ multiplex PCR. Of 120,000 or so clones listed, over 8.5% are singletons. The sample consisted of PBMCs. These receptors originate from a woman in her 40s in good health and CMV-seropositive. Both conserved end residues are part of each CDR3. Fields, in order: clone size, V gene, J gene, D gene, CDR3 protein, CDR3 DNA. A D gene is named only where the DNA matches it firmly. Expanded clones are given a class, and other clones once, few, many or no size at all.

abundance: -
v_gene: TRBV18
j_gene: TRBJ1-1
d_gene: -
CDR3aa: CASSPSLNTEAFF
CDR3nt: TGTGCCAGCTCACCGTCTCTGAACACTGAAGCTTTCTTT

abundance: -
v_gene: TRBV6-6
j_gene: TRBJ2-3
d_gene: TRBD1
CDR3aa: CASSYRDSSTDTQYF
CDR3nt: TGTGCCAGCAGTTACCGGGACAGCAGCACAGATACGCAGTATTTT

abundance: -
v_gene: TRBV5-1
j_gene: TRBJ2-1
d_gene: TRBD1
CDR3aa: CASSSLGQGSYNEQFF
CDR3nt: TGCGCCAGCAGCTCGTTGGGACAGGGGAGCTACAATGAGCAGTTCTTC

abundance: few
v_gene: TRBV11-2
j_gene: TRBJ1-2
d_gene: -
CDR3aa: CASSSPAGGAPWYGYTF
CDR3nt: TGTGCCAGCAGCTCACCTGCGGGGGGCGCCCCGTGGTATGGCTACACCTTC

abundance: -
v_gene: TRBV30
j_gene: TRBJ1-3
d_gene: -
CDR3aa: CAWNKGAPGNTIYF
CDR3nt: TGTGCCTGGAACAAAGGGGCCCCTGGAAACACCATATATTTT

abundance: few
v_gene: TRBV6-5
j_gene: TRBJ1-5
d_gene: TRBD1
CDR3aa: CASSYSYRGNQPQHF
CDR3nt: TGTGCCAGCAGTTACTCTTACAGGGGGAATCAGCCCCAGCATTTT

abundance: few
v_gene: TRBV6-5
j_gene: TRBJ2-7
d_gene: TRBD1
CDR3aa: CASSRVGTGDYEQYF
CDR3nt: TGTGCCAGCAGCAGGGTAGGGACAGGGGACTACGAGCAGTACTTC

abundance: few
v_gene: TRBV7-9
j_gene: TRBJ2-2
d_gene: -
CDR3aa: CASSPNTGELFF
CDR3nt: TGTGCCAGCAGCCCTAATACCGGGGAGCTGTTTTTT

abundance: few
v_gene: TRBV5-4
j_gene: TRBJ2-3
d_gene: -
CDR3aa: CASSLAQTGRTDTQYF
CDR3nt: TGTGCCAGCAGCTTGGCCCAAACAGGACGCACAGATACGCAGTATTTT

abundance: few
v_gene: TRBV11-3
j_gene: TRBJ2-1
d_gene: TRBD2
CDR3aa: CASSLAVGLAGDLYNEQFF
CDR3nt: TGTGCCAGCAGCTTAGCGGTCGGACTAGCGGGGGATCTATACAATGAGCAGTTCTTC

abundance: -
v_gene: TRBV2
j_gene: TRBJ1-2
d_gene: -
CDR3aa: CASRTWAQANYGYTF
CDR3nt: TGTGCCAGCAGAACTTGGGCGCAGGCTAACTATGGCTACACCTTC

abundance: -
v_gene: TRBV9
j_gene: TRBJ2-3
d_gene: TRBD1
CDR3aa: CASSPRQGSTDTQYF
CDR3nt: TGTGCCAGCAGCCCCCGACAGGGAAGCACAGATACGCAGTATTTT

abundance: -
v_gene: TRBV6-1
j_gene: TRBJ2-7
d_gene: -
CDR3aa: CASTPGDFSYEQYF
CDR3nt: TGTGCCAGCACCCCAGGGGATTTTTCCTACGAGCAGTACTTC

abundance: -
v_gene: TRBV7-9
j_gene: TRBJ1-2
d_gene: -
CDR3aa: CASRETVYGYTF
CDR3nt: TGTGCCAGCAGAGAGACAGTATATGGCTACACCTTC

abundance: -
v_gene: TRBV5-4
j_gene: TRBJ1-4
d_gene: -
CDR3aa: CASSRGRDGNEKLFF
CDR3nt: TGTGCCAGCAGCCGCGGTCGGGATGGTAATGAAAAACTGTTTTTT

abundance: few
v_gene: TRBV7-3
j_gene: TRBJ1-1
d_gene: TRBD1
CDR3aa: CASSFIWTGVDTEAFF
CDR3nt: TGTGCCAGCAGCTTCATTTGGACAGGGGTTGACACTGAAGCTTTCTTT

abundance: -
v_gene: TRBV10-3
j_gene: TRBJ1-5
d_gene: -
CDR3aa: CAINRQVDQPQHF
CDR3nt: TGTGCCATAAATCGACAGGTGGATCAGCCCCAGCATTTT

abundance: -
v_gene: TRBV5-1
j_gene: TRBJ1-1
d_gene: TRBD1
CDR3aa: CASSGGQGAYTEAFF
CDR3nt: TGCGCCAGCAGCGGAGGACAGGGGGCGTACACTGAAGCTTTCTTT

abundance: -
v_gene: TRBV4-1
j_gene: TRBJ1-3
d_gene: -
CDR3aa: CASSQDYGVSGNTIYF
CDR3nt: TGCGCCAGCAGCCAAGATTACGGGGTTTCTGGAAACACCATATATTTT

abundance: -
v_gene: TRBV27
j_gene: TRBJ2-5
d_gene: TRBD1
CDR3aa: CASSLRGRWETQYF
CDR3nt: TGTGCCAGCAGTCTCAGGGGGCGCTGGGAGACCCAGTACTTC

abundance: few
v_gene: TRBV30
j_gene: TRBJ1-5
d_gene: TRBD1
CDR3aa: CAWSRTGGRGGNQPQHF
CDR3nt: TGTGCCTGGAGTCGAACAGGGGGCAGAGGGGGGAATCAGCCCCAGCATTTT

abundance: -
v_gene: TRBV18
j_gene: TRBJ1-2
d_gene: TRBD1
CDR3aa: CASSPRDRRYYGYTF
CDR3nt: TGTGCCAGCTCACCACGGGACAGGCGGTACTATGGCTACACCTTC

abundance: -
v_gene: TRBV10-1
j_gene: TRBJ2-1
d_gene: -
CDR3aa: CASSASGGHYNEQFF
CDR3nt: TGCGCCAGCAGCGCATCGGGGGGCCACTACAATGAGCAGTTCTTC

abundance: -
v_gene: TRBV19
j_gene: TRBJ2-7
d_gene: -
CDR3aa: CASSTSDRYEQYF
CDR3nt: TGTGCCAGTAGTACCTCCGACAGATACGAGCAGTACTTC

abundance: many
v_gene: TRBV30
j_gene: TRBJ1-5
d_gene: -
CDR3aa: CAWSVAGTQPQHF
CDR3nt: TGTGCCTGGAGTGTGGCGGGGACCCAGCCCCAGCATTTT

abundance: few
v_gene: TRBV28
j_gene: TRBJ1-2
d_gene: TRBD1
CDR3aa: CASSFGQGFTGYTF
CDR3nt: TGTGCCAGCAGTTTCGGACAGGGATTTACTGGCTACACCTTC

abundance: -
v_gene: TRBV7-6
j_gene: TRBJ2-7
d_gene: TRBD2
CDR3aa: CASSLAPRGGIYEQYF
CDR3nt: TGTGCCAGCAGCTTAGCACCGCGCGGGGGGATTTACGAGCAGTACTTC

abundance: few
v_gene: TRBV30
j_gene: TRBJ1-4
d_gene: -
CDR3aa: CAWVPWGRTNEKLFF
CDR3nt: TGTGCCTGGGTACCCTGGGGGCGAACTAATGAAAAACTGTTTTTT

abundance: few
v_gene: TRBV6-1
j_gene: TRBJ1-1
d_gene: TRBD1
CDR3aa: CASSARTGEGTEAFF
CDR3nt: TGTGCCAGCAGTGCACGGACAGGGGAGGGCACTGAAGCTTTCTTT

abundance: few
v_gene: TRBV7-2
j_gene: TRBJ1-1
d_gene: -
CDR3aa: CASSLTGDFEAFF
CDR3nt: TGTGCCAGCAGCCTAACGGGGGACTTTGAAGCTTTCTTT

abundance: few
v_gene: TRBV5-8
j_gene: TRBJ2-3
d_gene: -
CDR3aa: CASSPFRDKATDTQYF
CDR3nt: TGTGCCAGCAGCCCCTTCCGGGACAAAGCCACAGATACGCAGTATTTT

abundance: few
v_gene: TRBV4-1
j_gene: TRBJ1-2
d_gene: -
CDR3aa: CASSQDSGFYGYTF
CDR3nt: TGCGCCAGCAGCCAAGATTCGGGGTTCTATGGCTACACCTTC

abundance: few
v_gene: TRBV5-1
j_gene: TRBJ2-1
d_gene: -
CDR3aa: CASSITGLYNEQFF
CDR3nt: TGCGCCAGCAGCATCACAGGTCTCTACAATGAGCAGTTCTTC

abundance: -
v_gene: TRBV5-6
j_gene: TRBJ2-7
d_gene: TRBD1
CDR3aa: CASSLVRQGAGEQYF
CDR3nt: TGTGCCAGCAGCTTGGTAAGGCAGGGGGCGGGCGAGCAGTACTTC

abundance: -
v_gene: TRBV6-1
j_gene: TRBJ2-4
d_gene: -
CDR3aa: CASSEANGFVDIQYF
CDR3nt: TGTGCCAGCAGTGAAGCGAACGGGTTCGTAGACATTCAGTACTTC

abundance: few
v_gene: TRBV28
j_gene: TRBJ1-2
d_gene: TRBD1
CDR3aa: CASSLDREYGYTF
CDR3nt: TGTGCCAGCAGTTTGGACAGGGAGTATGGCTACACCTTC

abundance: -
v_gene: TRBV14
j_gene: TRBJ2-3
d_gene: TRBD1
CDR3aa: CASALQGSPDTQYF
CDR3nt: TGTGCCAGCGCTTTACAGGGGAGCCCAGATACGCAGTATTTT

abundance: -
v_gene: TRBV5-1
j_gene: TRBJ2-1
d_gene: TRBD1
CDR3aa: CASSLSQGAHEQFF
CDR3nt: TGCGCCAGCAGCTTGTCCCAGGGGGCGCATGAGCAGTTCTTC

abundance: few
v_gene: TRBV5-1
j_gene: TRBJ1-2
d_gene: TRBD1
CDR3aa: CASSPRQGYGYTF
CDR3nt: TGCGCCAGCAGCCCTCGACAGGGTTATGGCTACACCTTC

abundance: -
v_gene: TRBV5-8
j_gene: TRBJ2-7
d_gene: TRBD1
CDR3aa: CASSIRDRVNEQYF
CDR3nt: TGTGCCAGCAGCATCCGGGACAGGGTCAACGAGCAGTACTTC

abundance: -
v_gene: TRBV18
j_gene: TRBJ2-2
d_gene: -
CDR3aa: CASSPERGGTGELFF
CDR3nt: TGTGCCAGCTCACCGGAGAGAGGGGGCACCGGGGAGCTGTTTTTT

abundance: -
v_gene: TRBV5-1
j_gene: TRBJ2-7
d_gene: TRBD1
CDR3aa: CASSWTGGQYEQYF
CDR3nt: TGCGCCAGCAGCTGGACAGGGGGCCAGTACGAGCAGTACTTC

abundance: -
v_gene: TRBV4-1
j_gene: TRBJ2-1
d_gene: -
CDR3aa: CASSQGRGAQNEQFF
CDR3nt: TGCGCCAGCAGCCAAGGACGGGGGGCCCAGAATGAGCAGTTCTTC

abundance: few
v_gene: TRBV7-8
j_gene: TRBJ1-2
d_gene: -
CDR3aa: CASSLGPGPGGYGYTF
CDR3nt: TGTGCCAGCAGCTTAGGTCCGGGACCCGGGGGGTATGGCTACACCTTC

abundance: -
v_gene: TRBV5-1
j_gene: TRBJ1-1
d_gene: -
CDR3aa: CASSFIQQGRGTEAFF
CDR3nt: TGCGCCAGCAGCTTCATCCAACAGGGCAGGGGCACTGAAGCTTTCTTT

abundance: -
v_gene: TRBV30
j_gene: TRBJ1-5
d_gene: TRBD1
CDR3aa: CAWRRQGGQPQHF
CDR3nt: TGTGCCTGGAGGCGACAGGGAGGACAGCCCCAGCATTTT

abundance: -
v_gene: TRBV7-7
j_gene: TRBJ2-2
d_gene: -
CDR3aa: CASSLERNTGELFF
CDR3nt: TGTGCCAGCAGCTTAGAGAGAAACACCGGGGAGCTGTTTTTT

abundance: -
v_gene: TRBV7-2
j_gene: TRBJ2-3
d_gene: -
CDR3aa: CASSLSTSDTQYF
CDR3nt: TGTGCCAGCAGCTTGTCTACCTCAGATACGCAGTATTTT

abundance: few
v_gene: TRBV18
j_gene: TRBJ1-1
d_gene: TRBD1
CDR3aa: CASSPTGGTEAFF
CDR3nt: TGTGCCAGCTCACCTACAGGGGGCACTGAAGCTTTCTTT

abundance: -
v_gene: TRBV14
j_gene: TRBJ1-3
d_gene: -
CDR3aa: CASSQFLSGNTIYF
CDR3nt: TGTGCCAGCAGCCAATTCCTGTCTGGAAACACCATATATTTT

abundance: few
v_gene: TRBV7-9
j_gene: TRBJ1-2
d_gene: -
CDR3aa: CASSLGGIFHGYTF
CDR3nt: TGTGCCAGCAGCTTAGGAGGGATCTTCCATGGCTACACCTTC

abundance: -
v_gene: TRBV9
j_gene: TRBJ1-1
d_gene: TRBD1
CDR3aa: CASSAGTGKAFF
CDR3nt: TGTGCCAGCAGCGCCGGGACAGGGAAAGCTTTCTTT

abundance: few
v_gene: TRBV27
j_gene: TRBJ2-1
d_gene: TRBD2
CDR3aa: CASSRSGGVNEQFF
CDR3nt: TGTGCCAGCAGCCGAAGCGGGGGGGTCAATGAGCAGTTCTTC

abundance: -
v_gene: TRBV28
j_gene: TRBJ1-2
d_gene: -
CDR3aa: CASSLPPGDGYTF
CDR3nt: TGTGCCAGCAGTTTACCCCCGGGGGATGGCTACACCTTC

abundance: few
v_gene: TRBV6-4
j_gene: TRBJ2-1
d_gene: TRBD2
CDR3aa: CASSGGSSYNEQFF
CDR3nt: TGTGCCAGCAGCGGGGGGAGCTCCTACAATGAGCAGTTCTTC

abundance: few
v_gene: TRBV7-6
j_gene: TRBJ1-1
d_gene: TRBD1
CDR3aa: CASSLNRGNTEAFF
CDR3nt: TGTGCCAGCAGCTTGAACAGGGGGAACACTGAAGCTTTCTTT

abundance: -
v_gene: TRBV6-1
j_gene: TRBJ1-1
d_gene: -
CDR3aa: CASSHLGGLNTEAFF
CDR3nt: TGTGCCAGCAGTCACTTGGGGGGGCTCAACACTGAAGCTTTCTTT

abundance: few
v_gene: TRBV2
j_gene: TRBJ2-2
d_gene: TRBD2
CDR3aa: CASRGLAGITGELFF
CDR3nt: TGTGCCAGCAGAGGACTAGCGGGGATCACCGGGGAGCTGTTTTTT

abundance: few
v_gene: TRBV10-3
j_gene: TRBJ2-3
d_gene: -
CDR3aa: CAIRRDSGTDTQYF
CDR3nt: TGTGCCATCAGGCGGGACTCGGGAACGGATACGCAGTATTTT